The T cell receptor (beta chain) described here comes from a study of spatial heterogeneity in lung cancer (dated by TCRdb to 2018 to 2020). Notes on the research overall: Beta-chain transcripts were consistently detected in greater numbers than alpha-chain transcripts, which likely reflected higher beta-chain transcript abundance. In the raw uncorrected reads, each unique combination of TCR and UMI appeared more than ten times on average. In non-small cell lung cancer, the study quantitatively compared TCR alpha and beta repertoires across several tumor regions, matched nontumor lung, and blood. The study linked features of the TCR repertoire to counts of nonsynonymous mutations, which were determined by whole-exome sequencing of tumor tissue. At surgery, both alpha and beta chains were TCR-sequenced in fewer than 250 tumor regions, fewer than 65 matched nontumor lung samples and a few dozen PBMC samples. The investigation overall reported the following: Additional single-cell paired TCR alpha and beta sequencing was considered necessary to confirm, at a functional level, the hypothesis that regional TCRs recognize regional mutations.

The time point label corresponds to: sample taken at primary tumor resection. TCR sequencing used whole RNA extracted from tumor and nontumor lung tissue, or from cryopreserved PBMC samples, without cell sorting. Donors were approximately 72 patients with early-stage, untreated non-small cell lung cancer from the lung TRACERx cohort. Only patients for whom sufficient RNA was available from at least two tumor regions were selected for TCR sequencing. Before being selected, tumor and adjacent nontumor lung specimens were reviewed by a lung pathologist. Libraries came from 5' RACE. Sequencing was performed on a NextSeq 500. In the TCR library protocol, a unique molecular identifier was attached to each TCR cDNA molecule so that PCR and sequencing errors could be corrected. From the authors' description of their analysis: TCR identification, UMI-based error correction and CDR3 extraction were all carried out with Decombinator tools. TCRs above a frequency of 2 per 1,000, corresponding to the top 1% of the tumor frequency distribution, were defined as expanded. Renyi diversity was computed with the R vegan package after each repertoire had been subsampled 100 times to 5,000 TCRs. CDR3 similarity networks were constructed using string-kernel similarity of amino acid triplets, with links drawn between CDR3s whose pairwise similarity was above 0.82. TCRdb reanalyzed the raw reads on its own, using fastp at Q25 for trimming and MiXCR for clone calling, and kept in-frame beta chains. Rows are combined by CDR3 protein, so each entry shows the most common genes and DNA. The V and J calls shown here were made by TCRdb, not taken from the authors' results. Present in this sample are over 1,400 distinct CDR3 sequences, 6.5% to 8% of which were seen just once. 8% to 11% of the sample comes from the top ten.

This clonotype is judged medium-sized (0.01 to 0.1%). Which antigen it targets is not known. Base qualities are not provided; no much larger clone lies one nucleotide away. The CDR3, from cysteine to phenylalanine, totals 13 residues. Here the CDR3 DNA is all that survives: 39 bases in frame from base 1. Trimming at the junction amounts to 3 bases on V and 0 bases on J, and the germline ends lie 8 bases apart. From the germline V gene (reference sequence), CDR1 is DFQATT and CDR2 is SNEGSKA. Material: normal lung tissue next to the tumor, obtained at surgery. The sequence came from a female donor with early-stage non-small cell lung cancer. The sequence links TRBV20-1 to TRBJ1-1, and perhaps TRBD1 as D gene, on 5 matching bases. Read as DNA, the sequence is TGCAGTGCTAGTGGGACGGTGAACACTGAAGCTTTCTTT. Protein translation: CSASGTVNTEAFF.